This T cell receptor (beta chain) was identified in a study of blood T cells in healthy people across ages. Trimming left V 6 bases short and J 2 bases short, with 19 bases between. This CDR3 has 16 amino acids. Germline loops: CDR1 SNHLY, CDR2 FYNNEI. Primers used in a second PCR of about 7 to 12 cycles were a sample-barcoded 5' primer and a J-beta primer mix. From the 5' RACE reads, TCRdb called clonotypes with MiXCR, one entry per CDR3 protein. The repertoire includes about 1,500,000 distinct CDR3 sequences, approximately 42% of them detected once, and approximately 7.9% sits in the top ten. The TCR sequence derives from a woman between 18 and 29 years old in good health. The source material was blood. The chain joins TRBV2 to TRBJ1-2; TRBD1 might be the D (5 bases). The CDR3 DNA follows: TGTGCCAGCAGCTTAAGACCGGGACCCGGGAACTATGGCTACACCTTC. Its protein product is CASSLRPGPGNYGYTF.